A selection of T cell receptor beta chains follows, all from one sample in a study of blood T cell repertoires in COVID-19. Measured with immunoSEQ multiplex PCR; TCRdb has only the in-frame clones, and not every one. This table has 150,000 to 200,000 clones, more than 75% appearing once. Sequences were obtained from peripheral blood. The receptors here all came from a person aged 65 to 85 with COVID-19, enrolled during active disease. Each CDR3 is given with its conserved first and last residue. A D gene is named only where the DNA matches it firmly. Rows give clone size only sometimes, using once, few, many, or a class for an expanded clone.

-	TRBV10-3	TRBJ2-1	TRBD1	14	TGTGCCATCAGAGGCCGGGGACAGAGCAATGAGCAGTTCTTC	CAIRGRGQSNEQFF
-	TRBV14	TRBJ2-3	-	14	TGTGCCAGCAGCCGTGACCCGGCAGCGGATACGCAGTATTTT	CASSRDPAADTQYF
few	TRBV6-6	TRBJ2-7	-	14	TGTGCCAGCAGTGGAAGGAGTAGCGTGGACGAGCAGTACTTC	CASSGRSSVDEQYF
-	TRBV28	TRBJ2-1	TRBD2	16	TGTGCCAGCAGCCGGGCGGGAGCTGTCCTGGGCAATGAGCAGTTCTTC	CASSRAGAVLGNEQFF
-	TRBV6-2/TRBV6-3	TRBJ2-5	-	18	TGTGCCAGCAGTTACTCGCCAGCTTTAAGGGGGGGCTTCCTGACCCAGTACTTC	CASSYSPALRGGFLTQYF
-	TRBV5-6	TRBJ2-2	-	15	TGTGCCAGCAGCTTTGGGGGGGCTTACACCGGGGAGCTGTTTTTT	CASSFGGAYTGELFF
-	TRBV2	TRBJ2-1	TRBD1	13	TGTGCCAGCAACTCCGGGACAGCGGATGAGCAGTTCTTC	CASNSGTADEQFF
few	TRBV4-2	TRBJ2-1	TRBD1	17	TGTGCCAGCAGCCAAGATAGTGGAGGCGCAGGGGGCAATGAGCAGTTCTTC	CASSQDSGGAGGNEQFF
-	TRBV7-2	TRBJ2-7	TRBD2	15	TGTGCCAGCAGCTCATCGGGGGGGTCGACCTACGAGCAGTACTTC	CASSSSGGSTYEQYF
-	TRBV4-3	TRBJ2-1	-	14	TGCGCCAGCATTAGGCAGGGTATTTACAATGAGCAGTTCTTC	CASIRQGIYNEQFF
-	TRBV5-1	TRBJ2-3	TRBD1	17	TGCGCCAGCAGCGCAGACAGGGGGAAACGGCACACAGATACGCAGTATTTT	CASSADRGKRHTDTQYF
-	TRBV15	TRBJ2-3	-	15	TGTGCCACCAGCAGAGAGCGGTGGGGCACAGATACGCAGTATTTT	CATSRERWGTDTQYF
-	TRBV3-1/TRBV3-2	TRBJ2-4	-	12	TGTGCCAGCAGCGACACAGGGAATATTCAGTACTTC	CASSDTGNIQYF
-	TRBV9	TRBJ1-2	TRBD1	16	TGTGCCAGCAGCTCCGGGACAGGTTTCCTCCGGGCTGGCTACACCTTC	CASSSGTGFLRAGYTF
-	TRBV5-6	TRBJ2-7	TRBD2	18	TGTGCCAGCAGCTCGGCTAGGACTAGCGGGAGGACCGTGTGGGAGCAGTACTTC	CASSSARTSGRTVWEQYF
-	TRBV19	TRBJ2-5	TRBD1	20	TGTGCCAGCGCAGGTAACCGACCGGGACAGGGGGTCTTTAACCAAGAGACCCAGTACTTC	CASAGNRPGQGVFNQETQYF
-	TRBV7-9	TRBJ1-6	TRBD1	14	TGTGCCAGCAGCCTGGGGACAGAAAATTCACCCCTCCACTTT	CASSLGTENSPLHF
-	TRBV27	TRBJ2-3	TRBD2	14	TGTGCCAGCTGGGACCCAGCGGGACTAGATACGCAGTATTTT	CASWDPAGLDTQYF
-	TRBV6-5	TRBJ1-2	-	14	TGTGCCAGCAGGGGCCCCGGGGGGCTCTGGGGCTACACCTTC	CASRGPGGLWGYTF
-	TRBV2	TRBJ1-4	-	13	TGTGCCAGTAACATTAATCCTTATGAAAAACTGTTTTTT	CASNINPYEKLFF
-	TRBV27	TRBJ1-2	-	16	TGTGCCAGCAGTTTAGGGACACCCTACAACAGGCGCGGCTACACCTTC	CASSLGTPYNRRGYTF
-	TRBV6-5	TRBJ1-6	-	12	TGTGCCAGCCAGGGAAATAATTCACCCCTCCACTTT	CASQGNNSPLHF
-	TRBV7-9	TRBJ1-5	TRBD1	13	TGTGCCAGCAGCACGACAGGGTTTCAGCCCCAGCATTTT	CASSTTGFQPQHF
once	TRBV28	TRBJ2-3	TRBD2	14	TGTGCCAGCAGTTCCGGGAGGGAGGCAGATACGCAGTATTTT	CASSSGREADTQYF
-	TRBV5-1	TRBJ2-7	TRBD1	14	TGCGCCAGCAGCTTGGGGCAGGGGGTGGGTGAGCAGTACTTC	CASSLGQGVGEQYF
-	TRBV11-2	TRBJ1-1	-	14	TGTGCCAGCAGCTTAGGGAGAACGACCACTGAAGCTTTCTTT	CASSLGRTTTEAFF
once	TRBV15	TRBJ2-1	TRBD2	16	TGTGCCACCAGCGGGGGACTAGCGGGGGGAGAGAATGAGCAGTTCTTC	CATSGGLAGGENEQFF
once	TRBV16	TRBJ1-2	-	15	TGTGCCAGCAGCCAATTGCACAAAATATCGCCTGGCTACACCTTC	CASSQLHKISPGYTF
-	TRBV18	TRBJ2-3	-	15	TGTGCCAGCTCACCCGAGTTTACTGGGCCAGATACGCAGTATTTT	CASSPEFTGPDTQYF
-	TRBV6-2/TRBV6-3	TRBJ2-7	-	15	TGTGCCAGCAGTTACGGGAGCGTGAGCTCCTACGAGCAGTACTTC	CASSYGSVSSYEQYF
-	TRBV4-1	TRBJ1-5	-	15	TGCGCCAGCAGCCACCTCGGGGAGGGAGATCAGCCCCAGCATTTT	CASSHLGEGDQPQHF
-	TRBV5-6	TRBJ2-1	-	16	TGTGCCAGCAGCTTGGGAATTCGGACAAGGGATAATGAGCAGTTCTTC	CASSLGIRTRDNEQFF
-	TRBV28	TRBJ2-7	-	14	TGTGCCAGCAGTTTAGGGTATGGACACAGTTTTCAGTACTTC	CASSLGYGHSFQYF
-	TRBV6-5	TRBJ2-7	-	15	TGTGCCAGCAGTTACTCCCCTTTCAGGCCCTACGAGCAGTACTTC	CASSYSPFRPYEQYF
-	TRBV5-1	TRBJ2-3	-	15	TGCGCCAGCAGCTTGGCCCCTTCAACAGCAGATACGCAGTATTTT	CASSLAPSTADTQYF
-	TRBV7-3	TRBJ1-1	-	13	TGTGCCAGCAGCTGGGGACAGAACACTGAAGCTTTCTTT	CASSWGQNTEAFF
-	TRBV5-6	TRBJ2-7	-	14	TGTGCCAGCAGCTGGCTAGCGCGAACCTACGAGCAGTACTTC	CASSWLARTYEQYF
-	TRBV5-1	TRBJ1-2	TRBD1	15	TGCGCCAGCAGCCAAGGGGGCCGGACTGGTAGTGGCTACACCTTC	CASSQGGRTGSGYTF
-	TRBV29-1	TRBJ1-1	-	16	TGCAGCGTTGAACATTACAGGGCGGGCCGACATAGTGAAGCTTTCTTT	CSVEHYRAGRHSEAFF
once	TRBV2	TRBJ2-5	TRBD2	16	TGTGCCAGCAGGGAACGGCTAGCGGGAGTACAAGAGACCCAGTACTTC	CASRERLAGVQETQYF
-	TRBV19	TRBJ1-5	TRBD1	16	TGTGCCAGTACCAACCTCGACGACAGGGGCCATCAGCCCCAGCATTTT	CASTNLDDRGHQPQHF
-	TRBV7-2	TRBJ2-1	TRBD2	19	TGTGCCAGCAGCTCTAGCCCAGGAAGAGCGGGAGGGCCATATTATGAGCAGTTCTTC	CASSSSPGRAGGPYYEQFF
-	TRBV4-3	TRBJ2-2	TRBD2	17	TGCGCCAGCAGCCAAGATATGAGACTAGCATGGTCCGGGGAGCTGTTTTTT	CASSQDMRLAWSGELFF
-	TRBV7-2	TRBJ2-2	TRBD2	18	TGTGCCAGCAGCTTAGGAGTATCGGCGGGAGTATCTTCCGGGGAGCTGTTTTTT	CASSLGVSAGVSSGELFF
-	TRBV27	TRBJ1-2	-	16	TGTGCCAGCAGTTTAATGGGGGCGCTTACCGATTATGGCTACACCTTC	CASSLMGALTDYGYTF
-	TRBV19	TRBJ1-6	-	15	TGTGCCAGTAGTACCCGACAGAACCCAAATTCACCCCTCCACTTT	CASSTRQNPNSPLHF
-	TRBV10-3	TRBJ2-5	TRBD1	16	TGTGCCATCGGAAGAGAAGGACAGGGAGTTAGGGAGACCCAGTACTTC	CAIGREGQGVRETQYF
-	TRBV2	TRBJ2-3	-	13	TGTGCCAGCGGCGACAGTAACACAGATACGCAGTATTTT	CASGDSNTDTQYF
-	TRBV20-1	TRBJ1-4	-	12	TGCAGTGCTAGTGGGCAGGTCAAAAAACTGTTTTTT	CSASGQVKKLFF
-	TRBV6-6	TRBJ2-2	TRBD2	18	TGTGCCAGCAGTCCACACAGCGGGGGACCGGGGGGCACCGGGGAGCTGTTTTTT	CASSPHSGGPGGTGELFF
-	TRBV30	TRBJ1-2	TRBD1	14	TGTGCCTGGACCAGGACAGGGCGTACTTATGGCTACACCTTC	CAWTRTGRTYGYTF
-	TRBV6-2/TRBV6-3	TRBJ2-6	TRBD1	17	TGTGCCAGCAGTTACCTAACAGGGGGGACTGGGGCCAACGTCCTGACTTTC	CASSYLTGGTGANVLTF
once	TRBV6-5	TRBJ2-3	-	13	TGTGCCAGCAGCTATTCAAGGGGGGATACGCAGTATTTT	CASSYSRGDTQYF